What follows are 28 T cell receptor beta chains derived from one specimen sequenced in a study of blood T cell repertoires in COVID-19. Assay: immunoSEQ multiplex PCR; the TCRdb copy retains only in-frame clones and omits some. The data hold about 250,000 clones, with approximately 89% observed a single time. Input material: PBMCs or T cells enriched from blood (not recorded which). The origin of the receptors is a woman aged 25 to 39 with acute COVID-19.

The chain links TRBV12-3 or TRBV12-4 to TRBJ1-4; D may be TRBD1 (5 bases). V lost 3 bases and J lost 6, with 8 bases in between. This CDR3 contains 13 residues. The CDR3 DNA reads TGTGCCAGCAGTTTTTGGGGGGATGAAAAACTGTTTTTT. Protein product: CASSFWGDEKLFF.

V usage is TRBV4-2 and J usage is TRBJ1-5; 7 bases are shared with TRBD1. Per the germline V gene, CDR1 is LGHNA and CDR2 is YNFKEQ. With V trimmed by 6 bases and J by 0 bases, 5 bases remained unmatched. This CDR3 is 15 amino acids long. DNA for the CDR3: TGTGCCAGCAGGTCCAGGGGGGATAGCAATCAGCCCCAGCATTTT. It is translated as CASRSRGDSNQPQHF.

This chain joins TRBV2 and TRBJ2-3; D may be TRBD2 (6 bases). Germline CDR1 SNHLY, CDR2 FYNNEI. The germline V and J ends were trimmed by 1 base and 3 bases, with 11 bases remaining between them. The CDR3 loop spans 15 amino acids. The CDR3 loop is CASSEGGVRTDTQYF. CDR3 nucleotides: TGTGCCAGCAGTGAAGGGGGGGTCCGGACAGATACGCAGTATTTT.

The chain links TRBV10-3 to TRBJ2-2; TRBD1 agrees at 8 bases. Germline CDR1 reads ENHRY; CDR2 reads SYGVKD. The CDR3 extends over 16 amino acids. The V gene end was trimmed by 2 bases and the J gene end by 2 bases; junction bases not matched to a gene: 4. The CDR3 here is CAISEPGTGNTGELFF. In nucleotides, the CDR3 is TGTGCCATCAGTGAGCCCGGGACAGGCAACACCGGGGAGCTGTTTTTT.

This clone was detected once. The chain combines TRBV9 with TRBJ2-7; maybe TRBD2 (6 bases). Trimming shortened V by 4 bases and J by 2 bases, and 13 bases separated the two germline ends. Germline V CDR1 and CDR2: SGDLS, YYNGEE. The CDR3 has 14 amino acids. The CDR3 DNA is TGTGCCAGCAGCCGCGCGGGGACGGCCTACGAGCAGTACTTC. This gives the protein CASSRAGTAYEQYF.

The CDR3 is CASSLVDVGMRAFF. Written as DNA, the CDR3 is TGTGCCAGCAGCTTAGTTGATGTCGGGATGAGGGCTTTCTTT. J is TRBJ1-1 and V is TRBV7-9; D gene uncertain. Germline CDR1 reads SEHNR; CDR2 reads FQNEAQ (reference sequence). With 1 base removed from V and 11 bases from J, the gap between germline ends came to 17 bases. CDR3 size: 14 residues.

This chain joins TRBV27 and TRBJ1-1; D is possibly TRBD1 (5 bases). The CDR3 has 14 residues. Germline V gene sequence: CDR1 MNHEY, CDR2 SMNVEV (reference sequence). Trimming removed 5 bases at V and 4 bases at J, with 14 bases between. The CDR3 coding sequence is TGTGCCAGCAGTCTCACGGCGGGGGGCACTGAAGCTTTCTTT. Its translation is CASSLTAGGTEAFF.

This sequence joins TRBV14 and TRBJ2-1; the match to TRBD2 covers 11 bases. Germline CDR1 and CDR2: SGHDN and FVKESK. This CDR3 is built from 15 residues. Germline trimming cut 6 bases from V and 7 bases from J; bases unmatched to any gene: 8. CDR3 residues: CASSPRLAGRNEQFF. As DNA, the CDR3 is TGTGCCAGCAGTCCACGACTAGCGGGGAGAAATGAGCAGTTCTTC.

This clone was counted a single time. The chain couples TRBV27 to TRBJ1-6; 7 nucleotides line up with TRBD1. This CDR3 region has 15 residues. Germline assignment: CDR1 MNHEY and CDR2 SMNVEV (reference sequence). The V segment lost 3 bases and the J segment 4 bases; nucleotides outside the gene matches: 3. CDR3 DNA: TGTGCCAGCAGTTTGGGGACAGCATATAATTCACCCCTCCACTTT. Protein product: CASSLGTAYNSPLHF.

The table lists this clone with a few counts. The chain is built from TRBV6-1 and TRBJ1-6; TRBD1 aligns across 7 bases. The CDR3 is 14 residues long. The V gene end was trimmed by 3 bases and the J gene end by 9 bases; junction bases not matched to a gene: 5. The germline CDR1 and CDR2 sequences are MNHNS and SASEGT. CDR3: CASSDQTGSSPLHF. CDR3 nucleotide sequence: TGTGCCAGCAGTGATCAGACAGGGAGTTCACCCCTCCACTTT.

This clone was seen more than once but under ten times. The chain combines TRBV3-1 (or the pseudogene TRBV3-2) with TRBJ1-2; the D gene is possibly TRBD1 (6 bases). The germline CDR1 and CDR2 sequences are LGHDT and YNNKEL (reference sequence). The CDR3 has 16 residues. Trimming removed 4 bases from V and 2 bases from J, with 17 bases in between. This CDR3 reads CASSPGQNYKNYGYTF. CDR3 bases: TGTGCCAGCAGCCCAGGACAGAACTATAAGAACTATGGCTACACCTTC.

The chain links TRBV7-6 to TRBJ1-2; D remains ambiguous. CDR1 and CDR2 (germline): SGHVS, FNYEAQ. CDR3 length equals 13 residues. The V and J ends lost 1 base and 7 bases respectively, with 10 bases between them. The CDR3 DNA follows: TGTGCCAGCAGCTTAGGCGGGTCTCCTGGCTACACCTTC. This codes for CASSLGGSPGYTF.

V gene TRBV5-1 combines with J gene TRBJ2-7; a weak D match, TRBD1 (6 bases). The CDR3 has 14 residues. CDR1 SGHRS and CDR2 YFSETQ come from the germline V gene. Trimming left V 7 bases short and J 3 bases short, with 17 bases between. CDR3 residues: CASCILPGDYEQYF. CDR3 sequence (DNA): TGCGCCAGCTGTATCCTTCCAGGGGACTACGAGCAGTACTTC.

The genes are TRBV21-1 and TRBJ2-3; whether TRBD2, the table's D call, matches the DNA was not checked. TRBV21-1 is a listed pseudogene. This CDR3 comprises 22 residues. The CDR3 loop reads CASSKKKPPRSGGPFSTDTQYF. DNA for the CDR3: TGTGCCAGCAGCAAAAAAAAACCCCCGAGGAGCGGGGGGCCCTTTAGCACAGATACGCAGTATTTT.

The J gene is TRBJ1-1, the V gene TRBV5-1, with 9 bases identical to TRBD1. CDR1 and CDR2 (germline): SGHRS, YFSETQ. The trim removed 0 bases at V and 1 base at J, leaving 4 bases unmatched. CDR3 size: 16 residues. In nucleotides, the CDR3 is TGCGCCAGCAGCTTGGAACAGGGGGCATCGAACACTGAAGCTTTCTTT. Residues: CASSLEQGASNTEAFF.

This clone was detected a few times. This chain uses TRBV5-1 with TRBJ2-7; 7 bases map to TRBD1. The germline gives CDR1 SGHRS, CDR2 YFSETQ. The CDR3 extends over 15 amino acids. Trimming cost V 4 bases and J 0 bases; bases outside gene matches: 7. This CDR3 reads CASSLNRGSSYEQYF. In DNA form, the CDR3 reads TGCGCCAGCAGCCTAAACAGGGGAAGCTCCTACGAGCAGTACTTC. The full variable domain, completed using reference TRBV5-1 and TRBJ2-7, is KAGVTQTPRYLIKTRGQQVTLSCSPISGHRSVSWYQQTPGQGLQFLFEYFSETQRNKGNFPGRFSGRQFSNSRSEMNVSTLELGDSALYLCASSLNRGSSYEQYFGPGTRLTVT.

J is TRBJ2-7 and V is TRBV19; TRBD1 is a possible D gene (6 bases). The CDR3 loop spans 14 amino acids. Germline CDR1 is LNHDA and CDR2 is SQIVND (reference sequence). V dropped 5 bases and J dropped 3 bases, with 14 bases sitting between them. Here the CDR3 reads CASSLPGVSYEQYF. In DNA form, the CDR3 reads TGTGCCAGTAGTTTGCCAGGGGTGAGCTACGAGCAGTACTTC.

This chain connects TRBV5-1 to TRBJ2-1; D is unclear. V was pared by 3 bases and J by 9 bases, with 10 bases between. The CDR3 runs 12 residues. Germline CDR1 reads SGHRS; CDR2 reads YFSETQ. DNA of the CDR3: TGCGCCAGCAGCTCTACCATCGGTGAGCAGTTCTTC. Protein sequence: CASSSTIGEQFF.

Written as DNA, the CDR3 is TGTGCCAGCAGCACCAGGGCTGGTTCACCCCTCCACTTT. Translation: CASSTRAGSPLHF. The genes are TRBV21-1 and TRBJ1-6; the table assigns TRBD1, which was not confirmed against the DNA. TRBV21-1 is flagged as a pseudogene. The CDR3 has 13 amino acids.

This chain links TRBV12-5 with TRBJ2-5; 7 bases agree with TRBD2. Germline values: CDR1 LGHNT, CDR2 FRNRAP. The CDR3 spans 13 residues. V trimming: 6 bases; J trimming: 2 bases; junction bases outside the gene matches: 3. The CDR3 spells CASGPSGQETQYF. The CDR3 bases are TGTGCTAGTGGACCTAGCGGACAAGAGACCCAGTACTTC.

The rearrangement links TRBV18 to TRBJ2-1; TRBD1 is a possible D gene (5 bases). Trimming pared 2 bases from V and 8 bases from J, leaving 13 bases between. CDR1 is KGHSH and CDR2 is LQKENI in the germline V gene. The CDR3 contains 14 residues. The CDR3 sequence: CASSPVQVEDEQFF. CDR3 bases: TGTGCCAGCTCACCAGTACAGGTAGAGGATGAGCAGTTCTTC.

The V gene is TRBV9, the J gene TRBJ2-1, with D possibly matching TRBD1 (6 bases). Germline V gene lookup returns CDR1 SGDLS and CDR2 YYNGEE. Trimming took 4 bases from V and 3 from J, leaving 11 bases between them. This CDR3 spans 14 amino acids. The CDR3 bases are TGTGCCAGCAGCTTTACAGGGATCTACAATGAGCAGTTCTTC. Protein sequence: CASSFTGIYNEQFF. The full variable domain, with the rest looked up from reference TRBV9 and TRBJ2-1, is DSGVTQTPKHLITATGQRVTLRCSPRSGDLSVYWYQQSLDQGLQFLIQYYNGEERAKGNILERFSAQQFPDLHSELNLSSLELGDSALYFCASSFTGIYNEQFFGPGTRLTVL.

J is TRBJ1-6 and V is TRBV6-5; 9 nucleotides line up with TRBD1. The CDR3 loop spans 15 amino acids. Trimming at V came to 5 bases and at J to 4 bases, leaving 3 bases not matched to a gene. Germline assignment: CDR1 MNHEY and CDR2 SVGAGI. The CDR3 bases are TGTGCCAGCAGTCCCGGGACAGGGTATAATTCACCCCTCCACTTT. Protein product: CASSPGTGYNSPLHF.

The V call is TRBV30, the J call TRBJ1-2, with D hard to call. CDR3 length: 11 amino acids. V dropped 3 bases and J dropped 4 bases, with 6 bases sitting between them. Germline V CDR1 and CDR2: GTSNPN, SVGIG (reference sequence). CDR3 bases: TGTGCCTGGAGCAGGCCCTATGGCTACACCTTC. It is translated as CAWSRPYGYTF.

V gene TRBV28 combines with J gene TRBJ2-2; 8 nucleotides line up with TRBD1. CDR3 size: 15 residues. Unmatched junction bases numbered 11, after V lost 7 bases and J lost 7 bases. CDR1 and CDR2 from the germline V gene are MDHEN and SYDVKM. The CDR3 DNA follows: TGTGCCAGCACCCTGAGACAGGGGATGATCGGGGAGCTGTTTTTT. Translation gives CASTLRQGMIGELFF.

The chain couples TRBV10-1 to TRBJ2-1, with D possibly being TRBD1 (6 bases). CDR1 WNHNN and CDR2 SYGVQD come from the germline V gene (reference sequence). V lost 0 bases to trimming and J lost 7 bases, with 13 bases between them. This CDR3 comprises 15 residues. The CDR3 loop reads CASSESGQFSNEQFF. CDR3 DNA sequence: TGCGCCAGCAGTGAGTCCGGACAGTTTAGTAATGAGCAGTTCTTC.

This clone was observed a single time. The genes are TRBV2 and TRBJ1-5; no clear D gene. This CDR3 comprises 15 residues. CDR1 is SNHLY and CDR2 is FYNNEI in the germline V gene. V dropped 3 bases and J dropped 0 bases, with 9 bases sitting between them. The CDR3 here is CASSDSTVSNQPQHF. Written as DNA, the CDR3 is TGTGCCAGCAGTGATTCTACAGTTAGCAATCAGCCCCAGCATTTT.

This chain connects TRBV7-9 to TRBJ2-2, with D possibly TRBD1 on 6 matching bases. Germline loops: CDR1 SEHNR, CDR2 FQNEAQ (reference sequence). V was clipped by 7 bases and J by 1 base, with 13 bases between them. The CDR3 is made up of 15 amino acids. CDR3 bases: TGTGCCAGCATCCCAGGGGCTAGGAACACCGGGGAGCTGTTTTTT. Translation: CASIPGARNTGELFF.